This is a list of T cell receptor beta chains from one sample in a study of CD8 T cells in ankylosing spondylitis. MiXCR was run by TCRdb on the 5' RACE reads, yielding one entry per CDR3 protein. The sample lists about 700,000 distinct CDR3 sequences, 15% to 20% occurring once. Sequenced: blood, either unsorted or a sorted T cell fraction (not recorded which). Source of these receptors: a male donor with ankylosing spondylitis. CDR3s include the opening cysteine and the closing phenylalanine or tryptophan. The D gene is left open where the match is weak. Part of the rows lack a size; the others show once, few, many or a class for expanded clones.

D gene: TRBD2
V gene: TRBV7-2
J gene: TRBJ2-1
clone size: NA
CDR3 protein: CASSASGDPQQFF
CDR3 DNA: TGTGCCAGCAGCGCTAGCGGGGACCCTCAGCAGTTCTTC

D gene: NA
V gene: TRBV7-9
J gene: TRBJ2-7
clone size: NA
CDR3 protein: CASSTQGFEQYF
CDR3 DNA: TGTGCCAGCAGCACACAGGGATTCGAGCAGTACTTC

D gene: TRBD1
V gene: TRBV6-6
J gene: TRBJ1-1
clone size: few
CDR3 protein: CASSRDRGEAFF
CDR3 DNA: TGTGCCAGCAGTCGGGACAGGGGTGAAGCTTTCTTT

D gene: NA
V gene: TRBV20-1
J gene: TRBJ2-1
clone size: NA
CDR3 protein: CSAPPSGTYNEQFF
CDR3 DNA: TGCAGTGCCCCCCCCTCAGGGACCTACAATGAGCAGTTCTTC

D gene: NA
V gene: TRBV15
J gene: TRBJ2-2
clone size: once
CDR3 protein: CATSRKDREGTGELFF
CDR3 DNA: TGTGCCACCAGCAGGAAGGACAGGGAGGGCACCGGGGAGCTGTTTTTT

D gene: TRBD1
V gene: TRBV5-1
J gene: TRBJ2-1
clone size: few
CDR3 protein: CASSNGTGGSYNEQFF
CDR3 DNA: TGCGCCAGCAGCAACGGGACAGGGGGTTCCTACAATGAGCAGTTCTTC

D gene: NA
V gene: TRBV6-2/TRBV6-3
J gene: TRBJ2-1
clone size: NA
CDR3 protein: CASSLTGPNEQFF
CDR3 DNA: TGTGCCAGCAGTTTAACAGGACCCAATGAGCAGTTCTTC

D gene: NA
V gene: TRBV7-7
J gene: TRBJ2-5
clone size: NA
CDR3 protein: CASSPGPKQVETQYF
CDR3 DNA: TGTGCTAGCAGCCCCGGACCCAAGCAGGTGGAGACCCAGTACTTC

D gene: NA
V gene: TRBV5-1
J gene: TRBJ2-5
clone size: NA
CDR3 protein: CASSLATALQETQYF
CDR3 DNA: TGCGCCAGCAGCTTGGCCACAGCGCTTCAAGAGACCCAGTACTTC

D gene: NA
V gene: TRBV7-2
J gene: TRBJ2-7
clone size: NA
CDR3 protein: CASSHKRNPYEQYF
CDR3 DNA: TGTGCCAGCAGCCACAAGCGGAACCCCTACGAGCAGTACTTC

D gene: NA
V gene: TRBV5-6
J gene: TRBJ2-7
clone size: NA
CDR3 protein: CASSLGSPTYEQYF
CDR3 DNA: TGTGCCAGCAGCTTGGGCAGCCCTACCTACGAGCAGTACTTC

D gene: NA
V gene: TRBV20-1
J gene: TRBJ1-3
clone size: NA
CDR3 protein: CSVTDDSGNTIYF
CDR3 DNA: TGCAGTGTGACAGACGACTCTGGAAACACCATATATTTT

D gene: TRBD2
V gene: TRBV29-1
J gene: TRBJ2-1
clone size: many
CDR3 protein: CSVEGRGLAVNEQFF
CDR3 DNA: TGCAGCGTTGAGGGGAGGGGACTAGCTGTGAATGAGCAGTTCTTC

D gene: TRBD1
V gene: TRBV6-1
J gene: TRBJ1-2
clone size: NA
CDR3 protein: CASSEGTGPWGGYTF
CDR3 DNA: TGTGCCAGCAGTGAAGGGACAGGCCCTTGGGGTGGCTACACCTTC

D gene: TRBD2
V gene: TRBV6-5
J gene: TRBJ2-7
clone size: NA
CDR3 protein: CASSSHGTRDTYEQYF
CDR3 DNA: TGTGCCAGCAGTTCCCACGGGACTAGGGATACCTACGAGCAGTACTTC

D gene: NA
V gene: TRBV15
J gene: TRBJ1-4
clone size: NA
CDR3 protein: CATSRDLVDEKLFF
CDR3 DNA: TGTGCCACCAGCAGAGATCTGGTAGATGAAAAACTGTTTTTT

D gene: TRBD2
V gene: TRBV28
J gene: TRBJ2-1
clone size: few
CDR3 protein: CASSQLAAGKDGKDEQFF
CDR3 DNA: TGTGCCAGCAGTCAACTAGCGGCCGGAAAGGATGGGAAGGATGAGCAGTTCTTC